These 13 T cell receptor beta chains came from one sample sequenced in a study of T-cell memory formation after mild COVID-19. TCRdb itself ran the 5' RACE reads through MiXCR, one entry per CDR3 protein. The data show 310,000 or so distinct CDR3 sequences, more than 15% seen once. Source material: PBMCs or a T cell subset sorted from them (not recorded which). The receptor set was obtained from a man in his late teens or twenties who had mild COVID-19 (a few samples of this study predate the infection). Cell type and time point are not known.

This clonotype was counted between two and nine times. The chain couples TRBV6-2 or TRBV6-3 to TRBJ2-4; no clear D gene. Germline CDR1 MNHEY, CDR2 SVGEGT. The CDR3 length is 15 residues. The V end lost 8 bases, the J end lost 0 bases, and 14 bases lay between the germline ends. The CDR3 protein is CASGPPRIAKNIQYF. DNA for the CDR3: TGTGCCAGCGGCCCACCCAGAATAGCCAAAAACATTCAGTACTTC.

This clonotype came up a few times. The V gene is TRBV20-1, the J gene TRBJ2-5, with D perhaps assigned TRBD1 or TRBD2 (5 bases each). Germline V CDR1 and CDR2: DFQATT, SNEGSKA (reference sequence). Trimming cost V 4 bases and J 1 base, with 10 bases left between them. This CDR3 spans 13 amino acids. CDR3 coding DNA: TGCAGTGCTAAACGGGGACGCCAAGAGACCCAGTACTTC. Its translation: CSAKRGRQETQYF.

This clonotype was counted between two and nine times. CDR3 sequence reads: CASSPDVYNEQFF. CDR3 bases: TGTGCCAGCAGCCCAGACGTTTACAATGAGCAGTTCTTC. The chain combines TRBV12-3 or TRBV12-4 with TRBJ2-1; D is uncertain. V shed 6 bases and J shed 4 bases, with 10 bases lying between them. This CDR3 region has 13 residues.

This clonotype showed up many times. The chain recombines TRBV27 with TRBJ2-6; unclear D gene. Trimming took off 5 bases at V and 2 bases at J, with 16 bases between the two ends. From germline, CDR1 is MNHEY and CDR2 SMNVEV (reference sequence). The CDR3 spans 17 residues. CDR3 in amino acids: CASSPMVGVAGANVLTF. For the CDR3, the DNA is TGTGCCAGCAGTCCCATGGTGGGTGTCGCTGGGGCCAACGTCCTGACTTTC.

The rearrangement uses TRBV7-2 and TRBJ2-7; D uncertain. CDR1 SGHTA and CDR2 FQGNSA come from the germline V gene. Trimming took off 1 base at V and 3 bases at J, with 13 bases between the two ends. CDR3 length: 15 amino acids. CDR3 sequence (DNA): TGTGCCAGCAGCTTAGGAGGTCAGACACTCTACGAGCAGTACTTC. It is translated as CASSLGGQTLYEQYF.

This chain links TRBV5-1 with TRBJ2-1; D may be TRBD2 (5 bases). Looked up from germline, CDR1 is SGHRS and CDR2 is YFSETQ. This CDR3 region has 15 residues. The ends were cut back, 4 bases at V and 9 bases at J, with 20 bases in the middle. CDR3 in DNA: TGCGCCAGCAGCCAACTAGTCGCCCCTCACGGTGAGCAGTTCTTC. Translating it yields CASSQLVAPHGEQFF.

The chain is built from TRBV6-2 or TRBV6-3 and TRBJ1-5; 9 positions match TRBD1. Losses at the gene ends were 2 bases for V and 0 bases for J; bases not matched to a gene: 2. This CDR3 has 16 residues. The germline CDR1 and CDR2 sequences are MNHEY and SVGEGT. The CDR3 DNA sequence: TGTGCCAGCAGTTACGACAGGGGGTATAGCAATCAGCCCCAGCATTTT. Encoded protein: CASSYDRGYSNQPQHF.

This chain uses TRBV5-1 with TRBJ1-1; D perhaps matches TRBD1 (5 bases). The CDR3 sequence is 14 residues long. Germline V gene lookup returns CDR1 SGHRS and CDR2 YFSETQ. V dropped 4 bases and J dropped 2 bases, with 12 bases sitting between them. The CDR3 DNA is TGCGCCAGCAGCGAGACAGCTTCCAACACTGAAGCTTTCTTT. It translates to CASSETASNTEAFF. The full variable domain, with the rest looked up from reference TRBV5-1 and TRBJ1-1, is KAGVTQTPRYLIKTRGQQVTLSCSPISGHRSVSWYQQTPGQGLQFLFEYFSETQRNKGNFPGRFSGRQFSNSRSEMNVSTLELGDSALYLCASSETASNTEAFFGQGTRLTVV.

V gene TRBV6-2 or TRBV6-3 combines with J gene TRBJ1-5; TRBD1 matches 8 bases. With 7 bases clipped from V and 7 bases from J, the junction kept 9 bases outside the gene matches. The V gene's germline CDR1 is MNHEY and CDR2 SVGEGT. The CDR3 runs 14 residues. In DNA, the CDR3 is TGTGCCAGCACTTCGACAGGGGATGAACAGCCCCAGCATTTT. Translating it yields CASTSTGDEQPQHF.

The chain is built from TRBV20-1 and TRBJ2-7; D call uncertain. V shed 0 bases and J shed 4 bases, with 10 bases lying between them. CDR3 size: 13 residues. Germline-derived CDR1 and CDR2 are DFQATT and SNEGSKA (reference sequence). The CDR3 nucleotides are TGCAGTGCTAGAGAGGTCGGCAGATACGAGCAGTACGTC. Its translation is CSAREVGRYEQYV.

DNA of the CDR3: TGTGCCAGCAGCCCGGGCGGGACAGGGAGGGCTGAAGCTTTCTTT. Protein sequence: CASSPGGTGRAEAFF. This chain uses TRBV12-3 or TRBV12-4 with TRBJ1-1; 9 nucleotides line up with TRBD1. With 6 bases clipped from V and 6 bases from J, the junction kept 11 bases outside the gene matches. The CDR3 length is 15 residues.

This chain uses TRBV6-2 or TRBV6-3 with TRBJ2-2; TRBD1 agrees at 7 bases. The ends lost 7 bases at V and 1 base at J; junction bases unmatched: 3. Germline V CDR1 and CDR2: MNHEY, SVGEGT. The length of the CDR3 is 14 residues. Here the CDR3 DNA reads TGTGCCAGCACCTGGACAGGGAACACCGGGGAGCTGTTTTTT. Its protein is CASTWTGNTGELFF.

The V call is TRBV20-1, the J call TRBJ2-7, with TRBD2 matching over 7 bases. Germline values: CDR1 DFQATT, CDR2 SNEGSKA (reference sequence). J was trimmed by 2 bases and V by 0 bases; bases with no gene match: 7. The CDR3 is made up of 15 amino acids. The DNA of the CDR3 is TGCAGTGCTAGAGAAACTACAGCGGGGCCCTACGAGCAGTACTTC. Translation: CSARETTAGPYEQYF.